The T cell receptor (beta chain) under discussion was sequenced for a study of identical twins. Germline-derived CDR1 and CDR2 are KGHSH and LQKENI. V was clipped by 3 bases and J by 1 base; unmatched bases: 4. This CDR3 region has 15 residues. TCRdb ran MiXCR on the 5' RACE reads and lists one entry per CDR3 protein. The sample consists of about 240,000 distinct CDR3 sequences, about 10% of them appearing once. Sequenced material: memory T cells sorted from blood. The receptor was isolated from a man aged 45-65 years in good health. The chain couples TRBV18 to TRBJ2-3; 7 bases match TRBD2. The CDR3 bases are TGTGCCAGCTCACCGGGAGGGAAAGGCACAGATACGCAGTATTTT. This translates into CASSPGGKGTDTQYF.